The clone carrying this TCR beta chain was picked up one time. The target antigen is unknown. For repertoire sequencing, the TCR beta CDR3 regions were amplified from RNA transcripts. An opening RT-PCR round employed HTBI primers and preceded a second-round multiplex PCR. TCRdb ran MiXCR on the multiplex PCR reads and lists one entry per CDR3 protein. The repertoire includes about 500,000 distinct CDR3 sequences, approximately 15% of them detected once, and approximately 9.8% sits in the top ten. Trimming took off 8 bases at V and 0 bases at J, with 10 bases between the two ends. Germline V gene sequence: CDR1 MDHEN, CDR2 SYDVKM. The CDR3 is made up of 13 amino acids. The sample belongs to a study of Graves' ophthalmopathy and Graves' hyperthyroidism. Looking at the study overall: Untreated patients at initial diagnosis provided peripheral blood. Study findings and constraints: A 13-signature model separated ophthalmopathy from stable hyperthyroidism, reaching about 91% sensitivity and approximately 81% specificity cross-validated.

Diagnostic conclusions were grounded in clinical symptoms, serum thyroxine, TRAb, thyroid ultrasound and orbital computed tomography. The PBMCs were taken from approximately 9 ml of fresh peripheral blood. The sample was blood. The rearrangement uses TRBV28 and TRBJ2-5; D is perhaps TRBD1 (6 bases). The clonotype comes from a woman under 40 with Graves' ophthalmopathy. The CDR3 DNA sequence: TGTGCCAGCGTGGACAGTAACCAAGAGACCCAGTACTTC. Its protein is CASVDSNQETQYF. The variable domain in full, completed from reference TRBV28 and TRBJ2-5, reads DVKVTQSSRYLVKRTGEKVFLECVQDMDHENMFWYRQDPGLGLRLIYFSYDVKMKEKGDIPEGYSVSREKKERFSLILESASTNQTSMYLCASVDSNQETQYFGPGTRLLVL.